The entry below describes one T cell receptor (beta chain). The target of this receptor is not known. The input lacks base qualities; no much larger clone sits a single base away. The CDR3 regions of human TCRbeta chains were analyzed by immunosequencing. Per the original workflow: Repertoire TCRs were matched against a reference library of SARS-CoV-2-specific TCRs generated with the MIRA antigen-specificity platform. Breadth was defined as the fraction of unique TCRs that were SARS-CoV-2-associated, and depth was defined as the fraction of total T cells that were SARS-CoV-2-associated. Using the MIRA data, each spike-specific TCR was mapped to the spike region that the TCR reacts to and placed in a CD4 or CD8 class. Log10-transformed breadth and depth values were compared by one-way ANOVA with Sidak's multiple comparisons tests. As stored in TCRdb, this immuneACCESS dataset retains in-frame rearrangements with V and J assigned. A fraction of the clones does not appear; measured against another copy, unresolved V genes explain less than half of the discrepancy, and the remainder lacks a known reason. V, J and clone size are those of that table, while D and trimming were read from the DNA. For this sample the table gives approximately 91,000 clones, of which 70% to 90% were detected only once. The top ten constitute about an eighth of the sample.

This record belongs to a study of T cell responses to AZD1222 COVID-19 vaccine (dated by TCRdb to the early 2020s). Describing the broader study: AZD1222 recipients with second doses at about 4 weeks or about 12 weeks were pooled, because spike-specific TCR depth and breadth did not differ between schedules. Trial participants were enrolled by age into subgroups of 18-55, 56-69 and 70-plus years, and 148, 28 and 57 TCR-sequenced participants, respectively, were included in these subgroups. TCR sequencing was performed for over 230 trial participants, of whom approximately 200 were given two doses of AZD1222 and approximately 25 were given two doses of MenACWY control vaccine. Here is what the overall study found, with its caveats: Participants were mostly white British and included more females than males, and it was suggested by the authors that clonal diversity may have been underestimated. The 56-69-year group was small, and its depth increase did not reach significance, likely because of low power. No day 14 peak-response samples were available, so repertoires were characterized only after the peak T cell response. Spike-specific TCR breadth and depth rose significantly after two AZD1222 doses compared with day 0 and with MenACWY recipients. Vaccine-associated CD4 TCRs spanned the whole spike protein, with dominant responses in regions 160-218 and 743-854. Reportedly, almost half of the unique spike-specific TCRs recognized epitopes lying outside the regions that are mutated in the B.1.351 and B.1.1.7 variants. Conclusions about previously exposed vaccinees are limited because only a handful of AZD1222 recipients were SARS-CoV-2 seropositive at baseline.

Per the publication, the time point label means: baseline before first vaccination. Samples from vaccinated people were obtained from the UK trials COV001 and COV002, which included a single-blind randomized controlled phase 2/3 trial of AZD1222 (ChAdOx1 nCoV-19) in healthy adults. For TCRbeta chain sequencing, PBMC samples were collected from trial participants at day 0 and at day 28 after the second dose. Sequenced here: peripheral blood, sampled on day 0 of AZD1222 vaccination. The clonotype was recovered from an adult in good health.

The DNA sequence is as follows: TGTGCCAGTAGTATTGGGACAGTGAACACCGGGGAGCTGTTTTTT. It specifies CASSIGTVNTGELFF. Recombination linked TRBV19 to TRBJ2-2; a stretch of 7 junction bases matches TRBD1. V is pruned by 3 bases and J by 1 base, leaving 2 bases of the junction without a gene match. The CDR3 measures 15 amino acids from cysteine to phenylalanine. The CDR3 DNA has 45 bases and is translated from base 1. The germline V gene (reference sequence) gives CDR1 as LNHDA and CDR2 as SQIVND.